One sample yielded the 5 T cell receptor beta chains listed below, sequenced in a study of T cell responses to AZD1222 COVID-19 vaccine. Produced via immunoSEQ multiplex PCR; TCRdb's table is partial and in-frame only. The data contain approximately 190,000 clones, around 90% of them singletons. Sample: peripheral blood, taken on day 0 of AZD1222 vaccination. The receptor source for this set is an adult in good health.

The chain combines TRBV18 with TRBJ2-7; perhaps TRBD1 as D (6 bases). The CDR3 totals 20 residues. From germline, CDR1 is KGHSH and CDR2 LQKENI. The V end was cut by 1 base, the J end by 1 base, with 26 bases between. The DNA of the CDR3 is TGTGCCAGCTCACCACTGTCGGCAGGCCAGGGGAAGGCCGTTTCCTACGAGCAGTACTTC. It is translated as CASSPLSAGQGKAVSYEQYF.

The chain joins TRBV5-1 to TRBJ1-3; D unclear. V was shortened by 4 bases and J by 0 bases, with 8 bases between the two germline ends. Germline V gives CDR1 SGHRS, CDR2 YFSETQ. CDR3 length: 14 amino acids. CDR3 amino acids: CASSPVSSGNTIYF. CDR3 bases: TGCGCCAGCAGCCCAGTGAGCTCTGGAAACACCATATATTTT.

The V gene is TRBV7-3, the J gene TRBJ2-3; 12 bases line up with TRBD2. The trim removed 4 bases at V and 5 bases at J, leaving 7 bases unmatched. The germline V gene has CDR1 SGHTA and CDR2 FQGTGA. This CDR3 contains 16 residues. The CDR3 DNA is TGTGCCAGCAGCTACCGGACTAGCGGGATGGGAGATACGCAGTATTTT. Protein product: CASSYRTSGMGDTQYF.

The CDR3 region is CASAPGGGGTEAFF. DNA for the CDR3: TGTGCCAGCGCCCCGGGAGGGGGCGGGACTGAAGCTTTCTTT. V and J are TRBV28 and TRBJ1-1, with 7 bases aligning to TRBD1. The V gene's germline CDR1 is MDHEN and CDR2 SYDVKM. This CDR3 region has 14 residues. Trimming cost V 8 bases and J 5 bases; bases outside gene matches: 11.

This clone has a single count. This chain joins TRBV3-1 (or the pseudogene TRBV3-2) and TRBJ1-6, with D uncertain. V lost 8 bases and J lost 1, with 9 bases in between. Germline CDR1 and CDR2: LGHDT and YNNKEL (reference sequence). This CDR3 region has 14 residues. CDR3: CASAGGSYNSPLHF. CDR3 nucleotide sequence: TGTGCCAGCGCCGGAGGGTCCTATAATTCACCCCTCCACTTT.